This T cell receptor beta chain is from a study of cytotoxic CD8 clonotypes in ibrutinib-treated CLL. This clone appeared many times. Assay used: immunoSEQ multiplex PCR; TCRdb lists only in-frame clones, some missing. The data hold tens of thousands of clones, with about 69% observed a single time. This CDR3 is 14 amino acids long. The V and J ends lost 3 bases and 7 bases, in that order; junction bases with no gene match: 6. Germline V gene sequence: CDR1 SGHTA, CDR2 FQGNSA. The specimen was PBMCs, collected after 24 months of ibrutinib treatment. The rearrangement uses TRBV7-2 and TRBJ2-3, with 8 nucleotides matching TRBD2. The TCR was taken from a human donor with chronic lymphocytic leukemia. CDR3 amino acids: CASSFTGGPNTQYF. The CDR3 DNA reads as TGTGCCAGCAGCTTTACGGGAGGGCCTAATACGCAGTATTTT.